This is a list of T cell receptor beta chains from one sample in a study of blood T cell repertoires in COVID-19. Libraries were prepared by immunoSEQ multiplex PCR; TCRdb keeps only in-frame clonotypes and omits some of them. The data show a few hundred thousand clones, under 90% seen once. The sample was peripheral blood. Receptors originate from a man aged 50-60 years with acute or convalescent COVID-19. CDR3s include the opening cysteine and the closing phenylalanine or tryptophan. A D gene is named only where the DNA matches it firmly. Expanded clones are given a class, and other clones once, few, many or no size at all.

.	TRBV19	TRBJ2-4	.	CASSIDSSGGRLAKNIQYF	TGTGCCAGTAGTATCGATTCTTCGGGGGGCCGCCTAGCCAAAAACATTCAGTACTTC
.	TRBV30	TRBJ1-2	.	CAWSVTTRNYGYTF	TGTGCCTGGAGTGTCACGACAAGAAACTATGGCTACACCTTC
.	TRBV9	TRBJ2-7	TRBD2	CASSFGTSGDYEQYF	TGTGCCAGCAGCTTTGGGACTAGCGGGGATTACGAGCAGTACTTC
.	TRBV29-1	TRBJ1-4	TRBD1	CSVAGTGGEKLFF	TGCAGCGTGGCCGGGACAGGGGGTGAAAAACTGTTTTTT
.	TRBV3-1/TRBV3-2	TRBJ1-6	.	CASSQAGRASPLHF	TGTGCCAGCAGCCAAGCGGGCAGGGCATCACCCCTCCACTTT
once	TRBV4-1	TRBJ2-7	TRBD1	CASSQGLGGFDEQYF	TGCGCCAGCAGCCAAGGGTTAGGGGGCTTCGACGAGCAGTACTTC
.	TRBV21-1	TRBJ1-4	.	CASSTYRGPSNEKLFF	TGTGCCAGCAGCACGTACAGGGGGCCGAGTAATGAAAAACTGTTTTTT
.	TRBV6-4	TRBJ1-2	TRBD1	CASSLEALGQGNYGYTF	TGTGCCAGCTCCCTGGAGGCGCTGGGACAGGGAAACTATGGCTACACCTTC
.	TRBV3-1/TRBV3-2	TRBJ2-2	.	CASSQQGGSGELFF	TGTGCCAGCAGCCAACAGGGGGGTTCCGGGGAGCTGTTTTTT
.	TRBV11-2	TRBJ1-1	TRBD1	CASSRQGVNTEAFF	TGTGCCAGCAGCCGCCAGGGGGTGAACACTGAAGCTTTCTTT
.	TRBV5-5	TRBJ2-3	TRBD1	CASSYRGLGDTQYF	TGTGCCAGCAGTTACAGGGGGCTGGGAGATACGCAGTATTTT
.	TRBV7-3	TRBJ1-2	.	CASSPSTDYGYTF	TGTGCCAGCAGCCCGTCGACTGACTATGGCTACACCTTC
.	TRBV5-4	TRBJ1-1	.	CASSRGEVTEAFF	TGTGCCAGCAGCCGTGGCGAGGTCACTGAAGCTTTCTTT
.	TRBV5-6	TRBJ2-1	.	CASSLRAGPNNEQFF	TGTGCCAGCAGCTTGCGGGCGGGACCTAACAATGAGCAGTTCTTC
.	TRBV19	TRBJ1-2	.	CATHRNYGYTF	TGTGCCACCCACAGGAACTATGGCTACACCTTC
.	TRBV29-1	TRBJ2-7	TRBD1	CSVGTETYEQYF	TGCAGCGTAGGGACAGAGACTTACGAGCAGTACTTC
.	TRBV19	TRBJ2-7	.	CASSPRDSLPYEQYF	TGTGCCAGTAGTCCCCGGGATAGCCTACCTTACGAGCAGTACTTC
.	TRBV20-1	TRBJ2-1	.	CSAPRGEQFF	TGCAGTGCCCCCCGCGGAGAGCAGTTCTTC
.	TRBV6-6	TRBJ1-5	.	CASSPRTFNQPQHF	TGTGCCAGCAGTCCGCGGACATTTAATCAGCCCCAGCATTTT
.	TRBV20-1	TRBJ1-1	.	CSASFRAEAFF	TGCAGTGCTAGCTTTCGGGCTGAAGCTTTCTTT
.	TRBV6-5	TRBJ1-5	TRBD1	CASMPGQGYQPQHF	TGTGCCAGCATGCCGGGACAGGGTTATCAGCCCCAGCATTTT
once	TRBV11-2	TRBJ2-2	TRBD1	CASSQPGQGAPGELFF	TGTGCCAGCAGCCAACCGGGACAGGGGGCGCCGGGGGAGCTGTTTTTT
.	TRBV18	TRBJ2-2	TRBD1	CASSPKDRGTNTGELFF	TGTGCCAGCTCACCCAAGGACAGGGGGACGAACACCGGGGAGCTGTTTTTT
.	TRBV5-4	TRBJ1-2	TRBD1	CASSLEGQRYGYTF	TGTGCCAGCAGCCTGGAGGGACAGAGGTATGGCTACACCTTC
once	TRBV9	TRBJ2-7	.	CASSVGQGISYEQYF	TGTGCCAGCAGCGTAGGTCAGGGAATCTCCTACGAGCAGTACTTC
.	TRBV3-1/TRBV3-2	TRBJ2-7	.	CASSHRGMGDYEQYF	TGTGCCAGCAGCCACAGGGGAATGGGTGACTACGAGCAGTACTTC
.	TRBV5-1	TRBJ2-7	.	CASSPDRSSYEQYF	TGCGCCAGCAGCCCAGACAGGAGTTCCTACGAGCAGTACTTC
.	TRBV6-5	TRBJ1-1	.	CASSYGSFSKTEAFF	TGTGCCAGCAGTTACGGGAGCTTTTCTAAAACTGAAGCTTTCTTT
.	TRBV5-1	TRBJ2-5	TRBD1	CASSPGTAQETQYF	TGCGCCAGCAGTCCAGGGACAGCCCAAGAGACCCAGTACTTC
.	TRBV18	TRBJ1-6	.	CASSPPGLRGGSPLHF	TGTGCCAGCTCACCACCGGGACTCCGGGGGGGGTCACCCCTCCACTTT
.	TRBV10-1	TRBJ2-3	.	CASSPTSTDTQYF	TGCGCCAGCAGCCCCACTAGCACAGATACGCAGTATTTT
.	TRBV6-5	TRBJ1-2	.	CASSYSEGFYGYTF	TGTGCCAGCAGTTACTCGGAGGGCTTCTATGGCTACACCTTC
.	TRBV7-9	TRBJ1-4	TRBD1	CASSLGGQGNEKLFF	TGTGCCAGCAGCTTAGGAGGACAGGGAAATGAAAAACTGTTTTTT
.	TRBV7-9	TRBJ1-3	TRBD1	CASSPDRGGNTIYF	TGTGCCAGCAGCCCCGACAGGGGAGGAAACACCATATATTTT
.	TRBV5-1	TRBJ1-2	TRBD1	CASSSGTGAYYGYTF	TGCGCCAGCAGCTCGGGGACAGGGGCGTACTATGGCTACACCTTC
.	TRBV5-1	TRBJ2-1	.	CASSLDVRGYNEQFF	TGCGCCAGCAGCTTGGACGTCAGGGGATACAATGAGCAGTTCTTC
.	TRBV9	TRBJ2-5	TRBD1	CASSVAGGMGETQYF	TGTGCCAGCAGCGTAGCAGGGGGAATGGGAGAGACCCAGTACTTC
.	TRBV5-1	TRBJ1-2	.	CASSPRGVSYGYTF	TGCGCCAGCAGTCCCCGGGGGGTCTCCTATGGCTACACCTTC
.	TRBV29-1	TRBJ1-2	TRBD1	CSGDRVEGYTF	TGCAGCGGGGACAGGGTGGAGGGCTACACCTTC
.	TRBV6-2/TRBV6-3	TRBJ1-4	.	CASSYTGISSEKLFF	TGTGCCAGCAGTTACACCGGGATTTCCAGTGAAAAACTGTTTTTT
.	TRBV15	TRBJ2-7	TRBD2	CATSYGGIYEQYF	TGTGCCACCAGCTACGGGGGGATCTACGAGCAGTACTTC
.	TRBV4-1	TRBJ2-3	.	CASSPLARRGTDTQYF	TGCGCCAGCAGCCCCCTGGCTAGACGAGGGACAGATACGCAGTATTTT
.	TRBV3-1/TRBV3-2	TRBJ2-1	TRBD2	CASSWGGLAVNDEQFF	TGTGCCAGCAGTTGGGGAGGACTAGCGGTCAATGATGAGCAGTTCTTC
.	TRBV2	TRBJ2-5	TRBD2	CASSVGTNQETQYF	TGTGCCAGCAGTGTTGGGACTAACCAAGAGACCCAGTACTTC